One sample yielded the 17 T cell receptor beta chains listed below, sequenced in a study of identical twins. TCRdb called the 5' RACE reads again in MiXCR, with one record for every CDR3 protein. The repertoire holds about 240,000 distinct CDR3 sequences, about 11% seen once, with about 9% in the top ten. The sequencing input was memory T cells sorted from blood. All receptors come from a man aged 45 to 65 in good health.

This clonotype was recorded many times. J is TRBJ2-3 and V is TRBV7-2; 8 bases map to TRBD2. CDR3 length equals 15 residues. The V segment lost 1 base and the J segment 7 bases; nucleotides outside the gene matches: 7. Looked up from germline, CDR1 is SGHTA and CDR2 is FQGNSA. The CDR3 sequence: CASSLEGGRSNTQYF. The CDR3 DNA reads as TGTGCCAGCAGCTTAGAGGGCGGGAGGTCGAATACGCAGTATTTT.

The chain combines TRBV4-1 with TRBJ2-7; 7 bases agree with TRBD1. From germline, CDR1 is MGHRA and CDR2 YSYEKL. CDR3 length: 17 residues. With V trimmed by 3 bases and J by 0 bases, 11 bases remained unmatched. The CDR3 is CASSHEGAERSSYEQYF. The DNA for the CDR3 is TGCGCCAGCAGCCACGAGGGGGCTGAGCGGTCCTCCTACGAGCAGTACTTC.

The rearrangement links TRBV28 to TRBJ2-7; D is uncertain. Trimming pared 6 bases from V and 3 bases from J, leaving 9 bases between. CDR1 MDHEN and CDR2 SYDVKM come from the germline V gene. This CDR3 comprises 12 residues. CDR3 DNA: TGTGCCAGCAGCCTCCTCCGCTACGAGCAGTACTTC. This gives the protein CASSLLRYEQYF.

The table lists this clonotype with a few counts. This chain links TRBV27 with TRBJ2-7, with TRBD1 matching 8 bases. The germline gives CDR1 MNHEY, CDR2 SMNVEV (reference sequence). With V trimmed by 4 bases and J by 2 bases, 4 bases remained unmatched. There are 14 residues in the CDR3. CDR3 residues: CASSSPGQAYEQYF. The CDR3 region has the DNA TGTGCCAGCAGTTCTCCGGGACAGGCCTACGAGCAGTACTTC.

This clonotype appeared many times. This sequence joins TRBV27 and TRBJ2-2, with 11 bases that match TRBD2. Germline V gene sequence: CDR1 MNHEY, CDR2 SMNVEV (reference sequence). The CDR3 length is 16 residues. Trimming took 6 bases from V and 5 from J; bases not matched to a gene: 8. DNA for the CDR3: TGTGCCAGCAGCCCACTAGCGGGAGCAAGTACCGGGGAGCTGTTTTTT. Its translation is CASSPLAGASTGELFF.

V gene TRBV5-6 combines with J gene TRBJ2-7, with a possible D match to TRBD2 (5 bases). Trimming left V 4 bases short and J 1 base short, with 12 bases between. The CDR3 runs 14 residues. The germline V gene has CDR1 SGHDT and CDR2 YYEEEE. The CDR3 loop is CASSPPGESYEQYF. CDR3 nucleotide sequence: TGTGCCAGCAGCCCTCCCGGGGAGTCCTACGAGCAGTACTTC.

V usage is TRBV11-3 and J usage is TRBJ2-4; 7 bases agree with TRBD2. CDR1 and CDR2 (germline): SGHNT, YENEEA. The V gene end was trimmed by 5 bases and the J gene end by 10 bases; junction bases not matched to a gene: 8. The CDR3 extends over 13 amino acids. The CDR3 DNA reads TGTGCCAGCAGCCTCGATCTAGCGGAGATTCAGTACTTC. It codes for CASSLDLAEIQYF.

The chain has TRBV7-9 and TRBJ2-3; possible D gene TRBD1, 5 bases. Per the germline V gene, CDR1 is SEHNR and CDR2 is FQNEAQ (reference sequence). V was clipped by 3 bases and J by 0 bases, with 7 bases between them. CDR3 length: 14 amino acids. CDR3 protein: CASSFTGSTDTQYF. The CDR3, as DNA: TGTGCCAGCAGCTTCACAGGTAGCACAGATACGCAGTATTTT.

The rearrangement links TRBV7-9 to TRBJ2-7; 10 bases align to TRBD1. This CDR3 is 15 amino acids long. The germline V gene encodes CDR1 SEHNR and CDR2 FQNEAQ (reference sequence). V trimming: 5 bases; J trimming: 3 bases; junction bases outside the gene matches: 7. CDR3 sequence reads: CASSHDWDRGYEQYF. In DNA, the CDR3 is TGTGCCAGCAGCCACGACTGGGACAGGGGCTACGAGCAGTACTTC.

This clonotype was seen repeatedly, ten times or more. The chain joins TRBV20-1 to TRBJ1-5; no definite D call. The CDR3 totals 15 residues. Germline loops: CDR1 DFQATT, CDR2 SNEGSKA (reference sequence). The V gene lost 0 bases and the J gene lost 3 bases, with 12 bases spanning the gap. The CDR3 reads CSARDRIGDNQPQHF. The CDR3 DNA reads TGCAGTGCTAGAGATCGGATTGGGGACAATCAGCCCCAGCATTTT.

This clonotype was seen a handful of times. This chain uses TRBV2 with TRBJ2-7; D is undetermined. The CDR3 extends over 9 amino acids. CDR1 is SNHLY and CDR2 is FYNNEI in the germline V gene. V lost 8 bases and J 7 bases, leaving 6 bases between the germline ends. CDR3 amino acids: CASGVEQYF. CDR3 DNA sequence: TGTGCCAGCGGGGTTGAGCAGTACTTC.

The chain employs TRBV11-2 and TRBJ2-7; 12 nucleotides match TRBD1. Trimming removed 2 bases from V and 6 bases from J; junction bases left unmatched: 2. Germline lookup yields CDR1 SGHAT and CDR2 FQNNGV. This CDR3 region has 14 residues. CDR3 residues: CASSLRDRGLEQYF. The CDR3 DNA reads TGTGCCAGCAGCTTAAGGGACAGGGGGCTCGAGCAGTACTTC.

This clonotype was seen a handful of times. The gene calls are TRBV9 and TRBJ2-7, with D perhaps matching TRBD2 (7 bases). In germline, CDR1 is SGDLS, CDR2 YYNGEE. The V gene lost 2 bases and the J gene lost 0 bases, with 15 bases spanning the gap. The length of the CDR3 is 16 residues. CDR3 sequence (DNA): TGTGCCAGCAGCGTGGGGGGGGCTATTAGCTCCTACGAGCAGTACTTC. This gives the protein CASSVGGAISSYEQYF.

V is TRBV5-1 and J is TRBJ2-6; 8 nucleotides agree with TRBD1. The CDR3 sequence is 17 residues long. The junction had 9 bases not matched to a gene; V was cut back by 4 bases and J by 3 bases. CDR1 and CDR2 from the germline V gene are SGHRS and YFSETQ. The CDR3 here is CASSLRTGLDGANVLTF. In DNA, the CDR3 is TGCGCCAGCAGCCTCCGGACAGGGCTGGATGGGGCCAACGTCCTGACTTTC. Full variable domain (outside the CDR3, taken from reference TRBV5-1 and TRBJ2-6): KAGVTQTPRYLIKTRGQQVTLSCSPISGHRSVSWYQQTPGQGLQFLFEYFSETQRNKGNFPGRFSGRQFSNSRSEMNVSTLELGDSALYLCASSLRTGLDGANVLTFGAGSRLTVL.

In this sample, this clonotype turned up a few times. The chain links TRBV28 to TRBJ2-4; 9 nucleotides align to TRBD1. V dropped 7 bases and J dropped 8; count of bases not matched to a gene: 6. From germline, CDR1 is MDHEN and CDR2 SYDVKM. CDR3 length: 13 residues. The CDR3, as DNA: TGTGCCAGCACTCCGGGACAGGGTTACATTCAGTACTTC. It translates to CASTPGQGYIQYF.

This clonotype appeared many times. The CDR3 DNA reads as TGCAGCGTTGCGAGGGGAGGCGAGCAGTACTTC. It codes for CSVARGGEQYF. This rearrangement joins TRBV29-1 to TRBJ2-7; possible D gene TRBD2, 6 bases. V was pared by 4 bases and J by 6 bases, with 10 bases between. The germline CDR1 and CDR2 sequences are SQVTM and ANQGSEA. CDR3 length equals 11 residues.

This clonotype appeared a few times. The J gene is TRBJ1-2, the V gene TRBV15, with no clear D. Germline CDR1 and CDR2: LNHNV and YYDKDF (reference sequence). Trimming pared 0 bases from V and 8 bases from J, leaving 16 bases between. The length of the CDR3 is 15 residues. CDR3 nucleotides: TGTGCCACCAGCAGAGAAGCGACGGGGTATTTGGGCTACACCTTC. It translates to CATSREATGYLGYTF.